This T cell receptor beta chain stems from a study of T cell clonality in common variable immunodeficiency. General study results and limits: Links between repertoire features and CVID complications were heterogeneity-limited. Reportedly, TCR beta sequences from common variable immunodeficiency showed fewer deletions and N-nucleotide insertions.

There are a few counts of this clone. The antigen remains undetermined. The read terminates 3 residues before the CDR3 end, so the remaining end is supplied by the germline J gene. The germline gives CDR1 LNHDA, CDR2 SQIVND (reference sequence). The CDR3 has 14 amino acids. V dropped 6 bases and J dropped 5; count of bases not matched to a gene: 10. The protocol was immunoSEQ multiplex PCR, while the TCRdb copy is restricted to in-frame clones and leaves out a portion. Recorded here are around 42,000 clones, none singletons. Heparinized whole blood, roughly 5 to 9 ml, came from each donor. The rearrangement uses TRBV19 and TRBJ2-7; TRBD1 matches 7 bases. Sequencing was performed on peripheral blood mononuclear cells. The TCR was taken from a human donor with common variable immunodeficiency. The CDR3 sequence is CASSSTGVIHEQYF. The sequenced part of the CDR3 DNA is TGTGCCAGTAGCTCAACAGGGGTGATCCACGAG.